This note documents a single T cell receptor beta chain sequence. CDR3 length equals 20 residues. CDR1 and CDR2 (germline): KGHSH, LQKENI. Trimming left V 1 base short and J 0 bases short, with 19 bases between. Repertoires were generated with immunoSEQ multiplex PCR, while TCRdb's copy carries only in-frame clones and drops some. The sample gives some 120,000 clones, 88% of which show up once; approximately 8.1% is in the top ten. This entry is derived from a study of blood T cell repertoires in COVID-19. Study summary: Acute and convalescent COVID-19 specimens originated in the United States, Italy and Spain.

The sample comprised peripheral blood. This clonotype was obtained from a man aged 50-59 years with acute or convalescent COVID-19. The rearrangement links TRBV18 to TRBJ1-6; maybe TRBD1 (6 bases). The CDR3 reads CASSPQPAGTGSSYNSPLHF. The CDR3 nucleotides read TGTGCCAGCTCACCACAACCTGCCGGTACAGGGAGCTCCTATAATTCACCCCTCCACTTT.